This T cell receptor (beta chain) stems from a study of Graves' ophthalmopathy and Graves' hyperthyroidism (dated 2018 in TCRdb). At the level of the whole study: Peripheral blood was collected at initial diagnosis, prior to any treatment. In total, over 130 blood samples were TCR-sequenced: approximately 42 ophthalmopathy, 75 hyperthyroidism and some 17 hyperthyroidism-to-ophthalmopathy patients. TCR beta repertoire signatures were used to distinguish Graves' ophthalmopathy from Graves' hyperthyroidism and to predict progression to ophthalmopathy. The 75 to 100 discovery patients were randomly divided into training and test sets at a 7:3 ratio. An independent validation cohort comprised under 20 hyperthyroidism patients and some 16 patients who later progressed from hyperthyroidism to ophthalmopathy. To explore V-J signatures that distinguish ophthalmopathy from hyperthyroidism, a discovery set of around 100 patients was enrolled, made up of over 40 with ophthalmopathy and under 65 with stable hyperthyroidism. After sampling, hyperthyroidism patients received methimazole starting at 30 mg daily, and ophthalmopathy patients received high-dose intravenous methylprednisolone. In more than five hyperthyroidism patients, the T-cell repertoires found in thyroid tissue were compared with those found in blood. Study-wide conclusions, independent of this receptor: In validation, the model predicted ophthalmopathy progression with about 71% sensitivity and about 73% specificity; some 13 predicted patients were CT-confirmed with GO in a median of roughly 6.8 months. The 13-signature model separated ophthalmopathy from stable hyperthyroidism with approximately 90% sensitivity and 81.08% specificity in cross-validation, and 80%/75% in the test set. No statistical method was used to predetermine the sample size, and group allocation was not hidden from the investigators. Most expanded thyroid clonotypes with frequency above 0.001 were also detected in blood, suggesting blood repertoires may reflect the thyroid immune response.

For repertoire sequencing, the TCR beta CDR3 regions were amplified from RNA transcripts. The first round of RT-PCR was done with HTBI primers and the Qiagen OneStep RT-PCR kit, and was followed by a second round of multiplex PCR, then size selection and purification. The libraries underwent paired-end sequencing with 100 bp reads on an Illumina HiSeq2000. The source study handled its data this way. Reads were processed with SOAPnuke, discarding reads with adapters, uncalled bases, mean Phred below 15, or no exact constant-primer or identifier match. COPE v1.2.5 was used to merge high-quality paired reads. Each unique nucleotide sequence was treated as a clonotype, and MiTCR v1.1 was used to align the clonotypes to the IMGT TRB V, D and J references. Only V-J combinations with frequency above 0.0001 were analysed, covering over 98% of repertoires. A TCR clonal expansion and chaos score per V-J combination was defined as the ratio of F50 clonal expansion to chaos observed in the TCRdist matrix. Features were reduced by Welch's t-statistics and random forest to some 13 V-J combinations, which fed a naive Bayes classifier. The Morisita-Horn index was used to measure how similar the thyroid and blood repertoires were. TCRdb trimmed public reads at Q25 via fastp, called clones via MiXCR and kept in-frame beta chains. All rows with the same CDR3 protein become a single entry with the most common DNA and genes. The V and J calls come from TCRdb's annotation, not from the publication. The sample profile shows hundreds of thousands of distinct CDR3 sequences; around 21% of them were found once. Around 3.2% of the sample rests with the top ten.

This clonotype appeared many times. It has no known antigen specificity. There are no base qualities to consult, and no much larger clone falls within one base. Hyperthyroidism was defined as stable when no progression to ophthalmopathy occurred within 18 months of follow-up. Patients with hyperthyroidism were aged 18 to 65 years, had been newly diagnosed, and had a disease duration of less than 2 months. Anyone with other autoimmune diseases, uncontrolled infections, pregnancy or lactation was excluded from the study. Clinical symptoms, serum thyroxine, TRAb, thyroid ultrasound and orbital computed tomography were used for diagnosis. Ficoll-Paque density gradient centrifugation was used to isolate PBMCs from approximately 11 ml of fresh peripheral blood. Trizol reagent was used to extract the total RNA, and its quality was then checked on an Agilent 2100 Bioanalyzer. There are 15 amino acids in the CDR3, from cysteine to phenylalanine inclusive. Only CDR3 DNA is held: 45 bases, read in frame from base 1. Trimming removed 2 bases from V and 1 base from J; the gene matches leave 5 bases unexplained. CDR1 KGHSH and CDR2 LQKENI are derived from the germline V gene.

The sequencing input was peripheral blood. The rearranged segments are TRBV18 and TRBJ2-7, and 7 junctional nucleotides match TRBD1. This TCR derives from a woman between 18 and 29 years old with stable Graves' hyperthyroidism. Donor details come from another sample of the same person, matched by shared clones. The CDR3: CASSPATGASYEQYF. In nucleotides, the sequence is TGTGCCAGCTCACCAGCAACAGGGGCTTCCTACGAGCAGTACTTC.